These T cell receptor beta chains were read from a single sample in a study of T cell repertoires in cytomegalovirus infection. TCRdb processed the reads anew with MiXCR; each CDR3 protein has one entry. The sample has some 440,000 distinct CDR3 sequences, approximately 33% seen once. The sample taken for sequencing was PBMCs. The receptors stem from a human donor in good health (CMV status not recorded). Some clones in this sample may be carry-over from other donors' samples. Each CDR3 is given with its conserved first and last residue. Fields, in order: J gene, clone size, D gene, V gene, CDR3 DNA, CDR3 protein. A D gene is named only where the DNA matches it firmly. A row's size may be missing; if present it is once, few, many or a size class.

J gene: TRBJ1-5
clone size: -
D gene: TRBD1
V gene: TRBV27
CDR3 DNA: TGTGCCAGGATCCGGGACAGAAATCAGCCCCAGCATTTT
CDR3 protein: CARIRDRNQPQHF

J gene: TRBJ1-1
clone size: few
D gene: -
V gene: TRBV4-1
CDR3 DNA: TGCGCCAGCAGCCAAGATCTGGGCGGGTTTGGGTACACTGAAGCTTTCTTT
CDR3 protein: CASSQDLGGFGYTEAFF

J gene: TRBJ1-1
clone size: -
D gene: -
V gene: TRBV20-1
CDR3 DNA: TGCAGTGCTACCCTCCAGGGCACTGAAGCTTTCTTT
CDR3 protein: CSATLQGTEAFF

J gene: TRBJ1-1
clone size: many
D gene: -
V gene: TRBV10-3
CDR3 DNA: TGTGCCATCAGTGACAGAGAGAACACTGAAGCTTTCTTT
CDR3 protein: CAISDRENTEAFF

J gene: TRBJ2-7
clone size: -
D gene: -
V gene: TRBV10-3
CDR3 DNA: TGTGCCACCACGGTTGCAGACTCCTACGAGCAGTACTTC
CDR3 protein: CATTVADSYEQYF

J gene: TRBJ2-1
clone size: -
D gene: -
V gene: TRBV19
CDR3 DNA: TGTGCCAGTAGCCATGGGCAGACGAACTTGGGGAATGAGCAGTTCTTC
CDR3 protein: CASSHGQTNLGNEQFF

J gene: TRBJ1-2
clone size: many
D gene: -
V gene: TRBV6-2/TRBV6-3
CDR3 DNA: TGTGCCAGCAGCCAAGACACCGCATATGGCTACACCTTC
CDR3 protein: CASSQDTAYGYTF

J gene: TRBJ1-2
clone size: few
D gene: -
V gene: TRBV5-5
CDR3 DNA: TGTGCCAGCAGCTTGGACAGCACCTATGGCTACACCTTC
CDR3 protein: CASSLDSTYGYTF

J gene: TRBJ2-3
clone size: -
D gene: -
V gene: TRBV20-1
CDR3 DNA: TGCAGTGACGGGTTTCCTCGCACAGATACGCAGTATTTT
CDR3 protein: CSDGFPRTDTQYF

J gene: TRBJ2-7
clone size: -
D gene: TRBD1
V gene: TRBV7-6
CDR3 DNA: TGTGCCAGCAGCCCAGGACAGGGGGCCCCTCGCGAGCAGTACTTC
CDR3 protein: CASSPGQGAPREQYF

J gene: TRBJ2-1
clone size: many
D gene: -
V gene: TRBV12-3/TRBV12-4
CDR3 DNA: TGTGCCAGCAGAGCCCAGGGCGATGAGCAGTTCTTC
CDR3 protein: CASRAQGDEQFF

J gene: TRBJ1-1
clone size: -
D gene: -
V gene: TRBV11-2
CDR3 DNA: TGTGCCAGCAGCACCCCAGATAGAAGAGCTTTCTTT
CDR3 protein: CASSTPDRRAFF

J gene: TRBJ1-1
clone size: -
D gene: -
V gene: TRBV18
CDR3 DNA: TGTGCCAGCTCACCATTTAAGGGTGTGAACACTGAAGCTTTCTTT
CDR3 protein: CASSPFKGVNTEAFF

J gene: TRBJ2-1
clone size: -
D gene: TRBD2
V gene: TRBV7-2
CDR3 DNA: TGTGCCAGCAGCTTAGCGGCCGCTAGCGGGGGGTACAATGAGCAGTTCTTC
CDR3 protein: CASSLAAASGGYNEQFF

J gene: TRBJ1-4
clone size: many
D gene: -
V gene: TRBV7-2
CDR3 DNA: TGTGCCAGCAAGAAAGGAGGGGGTGAAAAACTGTTTTTT
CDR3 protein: CASKKGGGEKLFF

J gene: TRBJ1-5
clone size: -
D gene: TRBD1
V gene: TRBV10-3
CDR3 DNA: TGTGCCATCAGTACAGGGGATCGCCAGCCCCAGCATTTT
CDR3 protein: CAISTGDRQPQHF

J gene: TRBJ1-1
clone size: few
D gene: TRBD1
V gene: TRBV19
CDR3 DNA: TGTGCCAGTAGTTCACCCGGACAGGGGGGGAAGAACACTGAAGCTTTCTTT
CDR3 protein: CASSSPGQGGKNTEAFF

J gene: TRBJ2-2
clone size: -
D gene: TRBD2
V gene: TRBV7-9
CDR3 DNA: TGTGCCAGCAGCGGTGGAGCGGGGCGACCGACCAACACCGGGGAGCTGTTTTTT
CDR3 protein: CASSGGAGRPTNTGELFF

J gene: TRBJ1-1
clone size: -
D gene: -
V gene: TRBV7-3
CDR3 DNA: TGTGCCAGCAGCTTCGAGACAGTGAACACTGAAGCTTTCTTT
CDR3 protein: CASSFETVNTEAFF

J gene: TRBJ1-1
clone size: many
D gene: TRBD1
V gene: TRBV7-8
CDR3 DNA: TGTGCCAGCAGCCAGGACAGGGTTGGAACTGAAGCTTTCTTT
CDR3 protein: CASSQDRVGTEAFF

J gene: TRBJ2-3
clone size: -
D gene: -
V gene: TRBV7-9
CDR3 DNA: TGTGCCAGCAGCTCACCTGGTGGGCTAACTAGCACAGATACGCAGTATTTT
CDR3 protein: CASSSPGGLTSTDTQYF

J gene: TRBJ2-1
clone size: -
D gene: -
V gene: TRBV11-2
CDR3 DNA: TGTGCCAGCAGCTCACCGGTTCGCTCCTACAATGAGCAGTTCTTC
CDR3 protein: CASSSPVRSYNEQFF

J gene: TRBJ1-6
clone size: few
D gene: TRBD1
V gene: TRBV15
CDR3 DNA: TGTGCCACCAGCAGAAGGGCGGGGACAGGGAATTCACCCCTCCACTTT
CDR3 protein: CATSRRAGTGNSPLHF

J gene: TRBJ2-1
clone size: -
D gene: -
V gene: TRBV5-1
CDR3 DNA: TGCGCCAGCAGCTTTGGGGGGTTACCCTACAATGAGCAGTTCTTC
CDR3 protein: CASSFGGLPYNEQFF

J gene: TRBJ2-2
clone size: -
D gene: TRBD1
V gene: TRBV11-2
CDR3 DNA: TGTGCCAGCAGCCCATGGACAGGGATTAACACCGGGGAGCTGTTTTTT
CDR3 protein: CASSPWTGINTGELFF

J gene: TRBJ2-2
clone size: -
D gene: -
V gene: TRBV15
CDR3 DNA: TGTGCCACCAGCAGAGAGACCGTATCCGGGGAGCTGTTTTTT
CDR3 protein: CATSRETVSGELFF

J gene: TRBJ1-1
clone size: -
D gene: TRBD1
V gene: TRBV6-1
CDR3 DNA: TGTGCCAGCAGGCAGGGGGCAAACACTGAAGCTTTCTTT
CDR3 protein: CASRQGANTEAFF

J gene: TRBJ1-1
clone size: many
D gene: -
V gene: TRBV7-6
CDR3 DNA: TGTGCCAGCAGCTTAGGACAGAGAAACACTGAAGCTTTCTTT
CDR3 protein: CASSLGQRNTEAFF

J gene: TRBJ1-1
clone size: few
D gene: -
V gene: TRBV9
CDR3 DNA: TGTGCCAGCAGCGTATCCGGGGGAACTGAAGCTTTCTTT
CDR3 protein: CASSVSGGTEAFF

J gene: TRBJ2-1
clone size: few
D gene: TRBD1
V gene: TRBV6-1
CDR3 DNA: TGTGCCAGCAGCCCTACAGGGGACAATGAGCAGTTCTTC
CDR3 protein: CASSPTGDNEQFF

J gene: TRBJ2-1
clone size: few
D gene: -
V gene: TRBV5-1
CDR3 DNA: TGCGCCAGCAGCTTGGAGGGGGTGTCCTACAATGAGCAGTTCTTC
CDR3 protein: CASSLEGVSYNEQFF

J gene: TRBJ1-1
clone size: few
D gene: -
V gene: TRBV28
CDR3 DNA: TGTGCCAGCAGAGAACAGGGAGGAGCCGAAGCTTTCTTT
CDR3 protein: CASREQGGAEAFF

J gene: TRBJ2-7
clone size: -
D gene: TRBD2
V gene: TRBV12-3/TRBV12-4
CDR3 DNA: TGTGCCAGCAGTTCGGGGGGGGACGAGCAGTACTTC
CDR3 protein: CASSSGGDEQYF

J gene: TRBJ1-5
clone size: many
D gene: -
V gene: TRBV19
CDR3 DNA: TGTGCCAGTAGTATCCCGACAGGACGGAGTCAGCCCCAGCATTTT
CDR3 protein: CASSIPTGRSQPQHF

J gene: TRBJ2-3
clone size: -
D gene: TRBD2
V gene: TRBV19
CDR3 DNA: TGTGCCAGTAGCCCGAAACTAGCGGGGGGCACAGATACGCAGTATTTT
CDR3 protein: CASSPKLAGGTDTQYF

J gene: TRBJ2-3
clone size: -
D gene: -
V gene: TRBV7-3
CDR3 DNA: TGTGCCAGCAGCACAACCGGGACTACAGATACGCAGTATTTT
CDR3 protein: CASSTTGTTDTQYF

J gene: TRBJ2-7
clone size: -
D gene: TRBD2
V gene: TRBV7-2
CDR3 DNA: TGTGCCAGCACCACCCCCGGGACTAGCGTATCCTACGAGCAGTACTTC
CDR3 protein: CASTTPGTSVSYEQYF

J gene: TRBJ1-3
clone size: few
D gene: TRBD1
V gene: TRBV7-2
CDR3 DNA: TGTGCCAGCAGCTTGGGACAGGGGGAGTTAAACACCATATATTTT
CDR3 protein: CASSLGQGELNTIYF

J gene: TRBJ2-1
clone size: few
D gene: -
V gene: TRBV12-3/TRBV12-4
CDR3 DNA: TGTGCCAGCAGTTTGTCCGGGGTTTTAGGCTGGGAGCAGTTCTTC
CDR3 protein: CASSLSGVLGWEQFF

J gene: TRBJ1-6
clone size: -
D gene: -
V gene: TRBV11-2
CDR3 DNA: TGTGCCAGCAGCTTGGGCCTACTAGATTCACCCCTCCACTTT
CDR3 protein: CASSLGLLDSPLHF

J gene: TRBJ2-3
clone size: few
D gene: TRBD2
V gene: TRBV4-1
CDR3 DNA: TGCGCCAGCAGCCAAGGGCCAGCGGGGCGCACAGATACGCAGTATTTT
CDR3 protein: CASSQGPAGRTDTQYF

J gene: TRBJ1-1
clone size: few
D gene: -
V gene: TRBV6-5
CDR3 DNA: TGTGCCACTACTAATAATGGGTTCGGGGGCACTGAAGCTTTCTTT
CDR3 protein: CATTNNGFGGTEAFF

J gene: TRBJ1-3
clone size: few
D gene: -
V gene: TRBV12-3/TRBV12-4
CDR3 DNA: TGTGCCAGCAGTTTTTCTGTCAGCACCATATATTTT
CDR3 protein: CASSFSVSTIYF

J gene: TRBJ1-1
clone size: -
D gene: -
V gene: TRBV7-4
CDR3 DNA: TGTGCCAGATCTACCGTGACAGTTTCCTCTGAAGCTTTCTTT
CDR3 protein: CARSTVTVSSEAFF

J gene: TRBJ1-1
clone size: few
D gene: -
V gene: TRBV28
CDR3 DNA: TGTGCCAGCGCCGTCTTTACGAACACTGAAGCTTTCTTT
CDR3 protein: CASAVFTNTEAFF

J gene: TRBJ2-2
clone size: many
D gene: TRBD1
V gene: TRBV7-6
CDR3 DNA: TGTGCCAGCAGGGCTAAAAGGGGGCCAGACACCGGGGAGCTGTTTTTT
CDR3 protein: CASRAKRGPDTGELFF

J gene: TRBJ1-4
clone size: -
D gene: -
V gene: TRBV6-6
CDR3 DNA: TGTGCCGGTGGACAGAACAATGAAAAACTGTTTTTT
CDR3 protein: CAGGQNNEKLFF

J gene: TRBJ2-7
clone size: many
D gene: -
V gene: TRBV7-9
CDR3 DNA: TGTGCCAGCAGCTTGTGGCAGGGGAGCTCCTACGAGCAGTACTTC
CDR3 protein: CASSLWQGSSYEQYF

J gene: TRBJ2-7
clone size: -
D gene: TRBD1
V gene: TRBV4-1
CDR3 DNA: TGCGCCAGCAGCCAAGATGTCGGACAGGGCTTTAAGGACTACCTCGAGCAGTACTTC
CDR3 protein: CASSQDVGQGFKDYLEQYF

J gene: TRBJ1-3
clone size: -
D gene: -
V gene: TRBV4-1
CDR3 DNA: TGCGCCAGCAGCCAATTACCGGGACTTTTTAGAAACACCATATATTTT
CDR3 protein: CASSQLPGLFRNTIYF

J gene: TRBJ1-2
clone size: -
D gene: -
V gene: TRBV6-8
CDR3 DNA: TGTGCCAGCAGTTACTCGGGCAGGGGAAACTATGGCTACACCTTC
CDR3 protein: CASSYSGRGNYGYTF

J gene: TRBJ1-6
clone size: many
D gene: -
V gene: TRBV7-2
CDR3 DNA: TGTGCCAGCAGCTTAGGGACACCCTCTTCACCCCTCCACTTT
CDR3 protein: CASSLGTPSSPLHF

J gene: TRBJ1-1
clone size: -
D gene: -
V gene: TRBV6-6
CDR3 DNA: TGTGCCAGCAGCCACTGGGGGAACACTGAAGCTTTCTTT
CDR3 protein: CASSHWGNTEAFF

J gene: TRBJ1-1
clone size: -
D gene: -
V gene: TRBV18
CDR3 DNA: TGTGCCAGCTCACCTATGTTGGGGTTGAACACTGAAGCTTTCTTT
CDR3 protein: CASSPMLGLNTEAFF

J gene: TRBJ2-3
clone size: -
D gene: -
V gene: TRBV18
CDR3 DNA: TGTGCCAGCTCACCGCAGACAAACACAGATACGCAGTATTTT
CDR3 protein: CASSPQTNTDTQYF

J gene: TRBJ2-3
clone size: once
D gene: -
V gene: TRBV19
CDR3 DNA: TGTGCCAGTAGTATGACCCGCCAGGGAGATACGCAGTATTTT
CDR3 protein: CASSMTRQGDTQYF

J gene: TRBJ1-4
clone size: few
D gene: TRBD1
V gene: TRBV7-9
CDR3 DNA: TGTGCCAGCAGCACAGGGACAGCGCTGAGCGGGGAAAAACTGTTTTTT
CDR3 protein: CASSTGTALSGEKLFF

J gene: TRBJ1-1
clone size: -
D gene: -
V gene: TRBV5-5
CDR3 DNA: TGTGCCAGCAGCCGACCGGGAGCCCTCGGGGAGGCTTTCTTT
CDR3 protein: CASSRPGALGEAFF

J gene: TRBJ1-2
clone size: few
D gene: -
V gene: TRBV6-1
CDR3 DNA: TGTGCCAGCAGTGAAGGACAGGTTAACTATGGCTACACCTTC
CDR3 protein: CASSEGQVNYGYTF